The following is a T cell receptor beta chain sequence with its context. The data were taken from a study of blood T cell repertoires in COVID-19. Study overall: The United States, Italy and Spain provided the acute and convalescent COVID-19 samples. In each case, the material was cDNA or gDNA derived from T cells, B-cell-depleted T cells, or PBMCs.

Donors were grouped by their self-reported clinical history. The authors' processing: The authors estimated nucleated cell counts from reference gene primer amplification. Profiled with immunoSEQ multiplex PCR; TCRdb holds only in-frame clones, not every one. Clone size and the V and J calls come from that table; the DNA yielded D and trimming. The sample consists of approximately 150,000 clones, about nine tenths of them appearing once. The clonotype originates from a middle-aged woman who had been exposed to COVID-19. The material sequenced was PBMCs or T cells enriched from blood (not recorded which).

CDR3 loop: CASSGGQANSYEQYF. The CDR3 DNA sequence: TGTGCCAGCAGCGGCGGACAGGCGAACTCCTACGAGCAGTACTTC. V and J are TRBV9 and TRBJ2-7; the match to TRBD1 covers 7 bases. The CDR3 extends over 15 amino acids. CDR1 SGDLS and CDR2 YYNGEE come from the germline V gene. V gave up 3 bases and J gave up 0 bases; unmatched junction bases: 6.